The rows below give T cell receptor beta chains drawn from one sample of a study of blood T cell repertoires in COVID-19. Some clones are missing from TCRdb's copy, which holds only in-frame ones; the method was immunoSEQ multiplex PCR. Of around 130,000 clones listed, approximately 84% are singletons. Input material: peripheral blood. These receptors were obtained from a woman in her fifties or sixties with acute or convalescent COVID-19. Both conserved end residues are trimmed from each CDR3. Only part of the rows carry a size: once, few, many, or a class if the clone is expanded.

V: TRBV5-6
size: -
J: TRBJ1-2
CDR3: ASSLGRGSYGYT

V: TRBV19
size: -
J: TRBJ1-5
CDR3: ASSNRGTQPQH

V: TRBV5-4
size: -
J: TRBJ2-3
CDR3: ASSFSPPGTSTDTQY

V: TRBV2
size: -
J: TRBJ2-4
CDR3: ASTLRGLAGIQY

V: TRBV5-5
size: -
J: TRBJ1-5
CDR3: ASSLSADAMSAQH

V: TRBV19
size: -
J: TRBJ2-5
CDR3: ASSWGLQETQY

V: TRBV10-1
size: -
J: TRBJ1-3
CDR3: ASQGISGNTIY

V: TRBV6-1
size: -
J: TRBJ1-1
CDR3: ASSERTLNTEAF

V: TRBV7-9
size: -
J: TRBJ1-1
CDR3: ASSPTDRVGAF

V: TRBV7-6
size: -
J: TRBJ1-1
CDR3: ASSSGTGGDITEAF

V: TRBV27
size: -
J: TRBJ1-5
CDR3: ASSLTGVSPQH

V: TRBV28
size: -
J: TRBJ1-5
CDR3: ASSLPGERNQPQH

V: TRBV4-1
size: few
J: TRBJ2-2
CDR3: ASSHAPDREFGELF

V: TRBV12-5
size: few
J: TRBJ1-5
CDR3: ASVKGGDGQPQH

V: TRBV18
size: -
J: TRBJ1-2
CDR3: ASSPNDRDGGYT

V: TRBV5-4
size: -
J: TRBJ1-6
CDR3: ASSLGGGAPRANSPLH

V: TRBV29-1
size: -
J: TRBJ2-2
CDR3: SVERRGDTGELF

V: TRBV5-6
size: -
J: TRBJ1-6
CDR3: ASTLTGASPLH

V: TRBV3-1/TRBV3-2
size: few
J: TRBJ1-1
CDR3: ASSQDQNTEAF

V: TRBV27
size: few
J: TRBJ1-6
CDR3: ASRIKPGSYNSPLH

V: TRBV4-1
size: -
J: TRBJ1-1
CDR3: ASSQADTEAF

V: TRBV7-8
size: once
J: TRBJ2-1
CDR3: ASSPLGTSGGASYNEQF

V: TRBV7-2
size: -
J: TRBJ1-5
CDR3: ASSLSGNRNQPQH

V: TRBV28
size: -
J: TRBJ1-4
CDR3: ASSIAGKDEKLF

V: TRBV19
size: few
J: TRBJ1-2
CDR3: AISGGTPYGYT

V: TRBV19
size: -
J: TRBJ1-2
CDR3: ASRVAPSYGYT